The 9 T cell receptor beta chains below were found in one sample sequenced in a study of blood T cell repertoires in COVID-19. TCRdb's copy holds only in-frame clones and misses some; the assay was immunoSEQ multiplex PCR. This sample has around 300,000 clones, with roughly 89% found just once. The sample consisted of PBMCs or T cells enriched from blood (not recorded which). The receptors derive from a woman between 35 and 50 years old who had recovered from COVID-19.

The J gene is TRBJ1-6, the V gene TRBV28, with D perhaps matching TRBD1 (6 bases). The CDR3 totals 12 residues. Trimming stripped 3 bases from V and 10 bases from J, with 7 bases between. Germline V gene lookup returns CDR1 MDHEN and CDR2 SYDVKM. This CDR3 is CASSFDRSPLHF. CDR3 sequence (DNA): TGTGCCAGCAGTTTTGACAGGTCACCCCTCCACTTT.

This clone has just a few counts. At one end, the junction sequence differs from germline, possibly due to a read error. The rearrangement links TRBV4-3 to TRBJ1-1; 11 nucleotides match TRBD1. The CDR3 is 15 residues long. Germline CDR1 and CDR2: LGHNA and YSLEER. The CDR3 sequence: CASSQEPGQGVRRSF. The CDR3 nucleotides are TGCGCCAGCAGCCAAGAGCCGGGACAGGGGGTCCGACGTTCTTTT.

The chain has TRBV5-1 and TRBJ2-2, with TRBD2 matching 13 bases. Germline CDR1 SGHRS, CDR2 YFSETQ. Trimming took 1 base from V and 4 from J; bases not matched to a gene: 4. This CDR3 region has 17 residues. CDR3 sequence reads: CASSLRTSGRVTGELFF. The CDR3 DNA is TGCGCCAGCAGCTTGAGGACTAGCGGGAGAGTCACCGGGGAGCTGTTTTTT.

The chain joins TRBV5-1 to TRBJ2-3; 7 bases are shared with TRBD1. The CDR3 runs to 15 residues. Germline CDR1 reads SGHRS; CDR2 reads YFSETQ. Trimming took 0 bases from V and 6 from J; bases not matched to a gene: 7. In nucleotides, the CDR3 is TGCGCCAGCAGCTTGGACAGGGGCCCTTGGGATACGCAGTATTTT. As protein: CASSLDRGPWDTQYF.

The chain links TRBV18 to TRBJ2-1, with D tentatively TRBD2 (7 bases). V was clipped by 3 bases and J by 5 bases, with 17 bases between them. Germline V lookup: CDR1 KGHSH, CDR2 LQKENI. There are 16 residues in the CDR3. DNA of the CDR3: TGTGCCAGCTCACCCTTGGGGGCGGGGGCCAACAATGAGCAGTTCTTC. It specifies CASSPLGAGANNEQFF.

The chain carries TRBV30 and TRBJ1-6; TRBD1 matches at 7 bases. The trim removed 2 bases at V and 12 bases at J, leaving 7 bases unmatched. From germline, CDR1 is GTSNPN and CDR2 SVGIG (reference sequence). This CDR3 region has 13 residues. Here the CDR3 reads CAWSFAQGVPLHF. The CDR3 DNA is TGTGCCTGGAGTTTTGCCCAGGGGGTACCCCTCCACTTT. The full variable domain, rest sourced from reference TRBV30 and TRBJ1-6, is SQTIHQWPATLVQPVGSPLSLECTVEGTSNPNLYWYRQAAGRGLQLLFYSVGIGQISSEVPQNLSASRPQDRQFILSSKKLLLSDSGFYLCAWSFAQGVPLHFGNGTRLTVT.

This clone was counted between two and nine times. CDR3 DNA: TGTGCCAGCAACGAACCGGGACAGGGCGATGAAGCTTTCTTT. Its protein product is CASNEPGQGDEAFF. The chain has TRBV6-5 and TRBJ1-1, with 9 positions matching TRBD1. V gave up 7 bases and J gave up 7 bases; unmatched junction bases: 10. This CDR3 contains 14 residues. Germline CDR1 MNHEY, CDR2 SVGAGI.

This clone was found a few times. The chain joins TRBV18 to TRBJ1-1, with D maybe TRBD1 (5 bases). The germline V and J ends were trimmed by 3 bases and 4 bases, with 9 bases remaining between them. Looked up from germline, CDR1 is KGHSH and CDR2 is LQKENI. The CDR3 has 13 residues. CDR3 sequence reads: CASSPGGLTEAFF. The CDR3 DNA sequence: TGTGCCAGCTCACCTGGGGGACTCACTGAAGCTTTCTTT.

The chain employs TRBV5-1 and TRBJ2-3; maybe TRBD1 (6 bases). The CDR3 is 14 residues long. The germline V gene has CDR1 SGHRS and CDR2 YFSETQ. Deletions cut 4 bases from V and 6 bases from J, with 15 bases between. CDR3 sequence: CASSANRAQDTQYF. In nucleotides, the CDR3 is TGCGCCAGCAGCGCGAACAGGGCCCAGGATACGCAGTATTTT.